Described below is a single TCR beta chain sequence and its context. Its antigen remains unknown. Looked up from germline, CDR1 is SGHVS and CDR2 is FQNEAQ. Trimming removed 0 bases from V and 4 bases from J; junction bases left unmatched: 7. This CDR3 spans 16 amino acids. The sample originates from a study of T-cell reconstitution after alpha-beta-depleted transplantation in children. Findings of the study overall: Newly made T cells mostly supplied T-cell counts and diversity one year after transplant. The high TCRbeta diversity at day 60 in some patients came from surviving recipient T cells and thymic progenitors.

The TCRbeta library incorporated unique molecular identifiers. TCRdb itself ran the PCR reads through MiXCR, one entry per CDR3 protein. The table records fewer than 550,000 distinct CDR3 sequences, 10% to 13% of them present only once. The chain links TRBV7-8 to TRBJ2-5; the match to TRBD2 covers 8 bases. The sample was PBMCs, taken before TCRalphabeta/CD19-depleted stem cell transplant. This receptor was taken from a child aged 2-15 years with inherited bone marrow failure, due to receive a stem cell transplant. The CDR3 protein is CASSLAAGVTGETQYF. CDR3 bases: TGTGCCAGCAGCTTAGCAGCGGGAGTTACGGGAGAGACCCAGTACTTC.